This T cell receptor beta chain was sequenced in a study of a mutant IDH1 vaccine in newly diagnosed glioma. Findings and caveats of the study: With respect to changes in top peripheral T cell clonotypes, pseudoprogression seemed unrelated. Around 93% of patients showed vaccine-induced immune responses across multiple MHC alleles.

Some clones are missing from TCRdb's copy, which holds only in-frame ones; the method was immunoSEQ multiplex PCR. Here the sample spans some 60,000 clones, approximately 92% being singletons. Time point in this sample: baseline, week 1 (first vaccination visit). Specified treatment: pre-vaccination baseline after standard-of-care therapy. V lost 2 bases and J 3 bases, leaving 8 bases between the germline ends. The CDR3 runs to 12 residues. Germline CDR1 and CDR2: GTSNPN and SVGIG (reference sequence). Concerning this clone itself: What it recognizes is unknown.

The gene calls are TRBV30 and TRBJ2-7; tentative D call: TRBD1 (5 bases). Sequences were derived from PBMCs, sampled from a glioma patient treated with radiotherapy, temozolomide or both. This TCR came from a man aged 45 to 65 with glioma. The CDR3 is CAWSLQGYEQYF. In DNA, the CDR3 is TGTGCCTGGAGTCTCCAGGGCTACGAGCAGTACTTC. Supplemented by reference TRBV30 and TRBJ2-7, the full variable domain reads SQTIHQWPATLVQPVGSPLSLECTVEGTSNPNLYWYRQAAGRGLQLLFYSVGIGQISSEVPQNLSASRPQDRQFILSSKKLLLSDSGFYLCAWSLQGYEQYFGPGTRLTVT.